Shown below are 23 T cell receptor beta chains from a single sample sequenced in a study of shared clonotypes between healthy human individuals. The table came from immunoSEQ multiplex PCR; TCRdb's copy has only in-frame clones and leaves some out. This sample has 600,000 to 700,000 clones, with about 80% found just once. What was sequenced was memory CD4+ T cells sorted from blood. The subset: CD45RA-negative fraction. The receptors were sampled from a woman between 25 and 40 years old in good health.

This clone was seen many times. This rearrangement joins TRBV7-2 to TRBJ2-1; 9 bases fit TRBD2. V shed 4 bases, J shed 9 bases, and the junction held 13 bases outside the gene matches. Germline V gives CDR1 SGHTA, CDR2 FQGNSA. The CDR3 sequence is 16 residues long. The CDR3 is CASSSSSLGTSTEQFF. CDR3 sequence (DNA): TGTGCCAGCAGCTCCTCCAGCTTGGGGACTAGCACTGAGCAGTTCTTC.

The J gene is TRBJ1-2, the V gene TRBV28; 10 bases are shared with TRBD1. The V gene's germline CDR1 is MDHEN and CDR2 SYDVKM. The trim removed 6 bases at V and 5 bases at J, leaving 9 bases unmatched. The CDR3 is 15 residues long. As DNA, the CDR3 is TGTGCCAGCAGGTCCGGACAGGGGGACGGATATGGCTACACCTTC. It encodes CASRSGQGDGYGYTF.

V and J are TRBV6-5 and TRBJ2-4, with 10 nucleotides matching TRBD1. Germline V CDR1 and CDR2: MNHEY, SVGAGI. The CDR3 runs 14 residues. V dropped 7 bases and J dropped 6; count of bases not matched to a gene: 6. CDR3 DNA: TGTGCCAGCAAAGACAGGGGGCGCGGAAACATTCAGTACTTC. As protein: CASKDRGRGNIQYF.

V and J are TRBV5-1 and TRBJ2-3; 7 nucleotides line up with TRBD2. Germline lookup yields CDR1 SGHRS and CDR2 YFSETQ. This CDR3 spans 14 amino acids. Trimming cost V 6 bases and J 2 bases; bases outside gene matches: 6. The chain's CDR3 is CASTSGEITDTQYF. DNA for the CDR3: TGCGCCAGCACTAGCGGAGAGATCACAGATACGCAGTATTTT.

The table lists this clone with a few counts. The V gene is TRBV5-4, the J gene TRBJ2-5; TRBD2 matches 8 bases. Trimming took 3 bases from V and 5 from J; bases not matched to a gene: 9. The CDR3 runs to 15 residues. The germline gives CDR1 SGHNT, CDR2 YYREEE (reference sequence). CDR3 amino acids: CASSWASGSKETQYF. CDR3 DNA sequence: TGTGCCAGCAGCTGGGCAAGCGGGAGCAAGGAGACCCAGTACTTC. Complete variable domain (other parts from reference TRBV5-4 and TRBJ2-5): ETGVTQSPTHLIKTRGQQVTLRCSSQSGHNTVSWYQQALGQGPQFIFQYYREEENGRGNFPPRFSGLQFPNYSSELNVNALELDDSALYLCASSWASGSKETQYFGPGTRLLVL.

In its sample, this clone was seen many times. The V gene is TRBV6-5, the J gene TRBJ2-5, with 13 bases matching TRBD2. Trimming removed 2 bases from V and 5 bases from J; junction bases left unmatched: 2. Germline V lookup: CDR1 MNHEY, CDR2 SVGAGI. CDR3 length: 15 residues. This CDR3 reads CASSYGLAGVETQYF. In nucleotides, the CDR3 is TGTGCCAGCAGTTACGGACTAGCGGGAGTGGAGACCCAGTACTTC.

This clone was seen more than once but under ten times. As DNA, the CDR3 is TGTGCCAGCAGGGGGACAGTCACAGATACGCAGTATTTT. This gives the protein CASRGTVTDTQYF. The chain combines TRBV28 with TRBJ2-3; 7 nucleotides line up with TRBD1. V gave up 6 bases and J gave up 2 bases; unmatched junction bases: 2. CDR3 size: 13 residues. CDR1 is MDHEN and CDR2 is SYDVKM in the germline V gene.

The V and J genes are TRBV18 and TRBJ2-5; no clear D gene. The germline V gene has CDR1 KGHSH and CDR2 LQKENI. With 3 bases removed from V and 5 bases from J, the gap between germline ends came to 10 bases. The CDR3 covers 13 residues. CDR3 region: CASSPGSIETQYF. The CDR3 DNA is TGTGCCAGCTCACCCGGAAGTATTGAGACCCAGTACTTC.

This CDR3 reads CASSGVGGDTQYF. The CDR3 bases are TGTGCCAGCAGTGGAGTTGGAGGAGATACGCAGTATTTT. This chain connects TRBV6-5 to TRBJ2-3; D is perhaps TRBD2 (5 bases). V was clipped by 5 bases and J by 5 bases, with 11 bases between them. This CDR3 has 13 amino acids. Germline V gives CDR1 MNHEY, CDR2 SVGAGI.

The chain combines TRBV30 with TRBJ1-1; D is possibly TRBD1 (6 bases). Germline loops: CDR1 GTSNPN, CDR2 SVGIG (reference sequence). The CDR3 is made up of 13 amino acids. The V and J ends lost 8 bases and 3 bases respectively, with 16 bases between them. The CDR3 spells CAPQPPGDTEAFF. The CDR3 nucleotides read TGTGCCCCCCAGCCCCCAGGGGACACTGAAGCTTTCTTT.

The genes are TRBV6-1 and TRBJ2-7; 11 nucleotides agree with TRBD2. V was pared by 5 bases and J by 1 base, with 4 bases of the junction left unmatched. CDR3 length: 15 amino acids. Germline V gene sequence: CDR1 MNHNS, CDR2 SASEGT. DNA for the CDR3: TGTGCCAGCAGTTTGCTAGCGGGGGGTTCCTACGAGCAGTACTTC. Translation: CASSLLAGGSYEQYF.

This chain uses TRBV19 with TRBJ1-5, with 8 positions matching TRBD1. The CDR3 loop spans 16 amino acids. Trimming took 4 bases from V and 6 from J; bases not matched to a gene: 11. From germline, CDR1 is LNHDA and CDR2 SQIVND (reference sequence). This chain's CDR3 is CASSTRRQGSFQPQHF. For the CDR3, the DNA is TGTGCCAGTAGTACCCGACGACAGGGGTCTTTTCAGCCCCAGCATTTT.

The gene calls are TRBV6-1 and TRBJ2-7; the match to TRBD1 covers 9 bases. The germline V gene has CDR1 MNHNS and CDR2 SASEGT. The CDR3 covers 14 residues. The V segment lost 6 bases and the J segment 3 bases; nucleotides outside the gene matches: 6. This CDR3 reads CASSHGQGSYEQYF. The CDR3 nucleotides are TGTGCCAGCAGCCACGGACAGGGGAGCTACGAGCAGTACTTC.

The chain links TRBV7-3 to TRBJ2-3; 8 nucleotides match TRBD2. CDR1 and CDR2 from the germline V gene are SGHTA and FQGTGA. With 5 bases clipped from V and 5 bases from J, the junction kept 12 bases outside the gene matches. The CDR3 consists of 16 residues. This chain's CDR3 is CASSPGGAGGLDTQYF. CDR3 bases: TGTGCCAGCAGCCCCGGTGGTGCGGGAGGTTTAGATACGCAGTATTTT.

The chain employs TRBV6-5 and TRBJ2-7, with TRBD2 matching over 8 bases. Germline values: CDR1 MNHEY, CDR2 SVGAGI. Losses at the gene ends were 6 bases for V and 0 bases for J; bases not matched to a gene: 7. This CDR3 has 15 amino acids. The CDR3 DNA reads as TGTGCCAGCAGGCCTAGCGGGTCCAGCTCCTACGAGCAGTACTTC. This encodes CASRPSGSSSYEQYF.

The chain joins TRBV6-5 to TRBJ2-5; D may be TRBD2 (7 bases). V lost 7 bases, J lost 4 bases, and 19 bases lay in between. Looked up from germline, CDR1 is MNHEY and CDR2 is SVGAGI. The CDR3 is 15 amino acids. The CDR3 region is CASNLRGAERETQYF. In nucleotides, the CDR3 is TGTGCCAGCAACTTACGGGGGGCCGAGCGAGAGACCCAGTACTTC.

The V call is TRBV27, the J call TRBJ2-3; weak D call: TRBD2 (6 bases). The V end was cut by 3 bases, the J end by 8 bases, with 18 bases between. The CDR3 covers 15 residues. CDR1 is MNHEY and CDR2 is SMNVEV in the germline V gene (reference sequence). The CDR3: CASSFAGSNGPTQYF. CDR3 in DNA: TGTGCCAGCAGTTTCGCGGGGAGTAATGGGCCTACGCAGTATTTT.

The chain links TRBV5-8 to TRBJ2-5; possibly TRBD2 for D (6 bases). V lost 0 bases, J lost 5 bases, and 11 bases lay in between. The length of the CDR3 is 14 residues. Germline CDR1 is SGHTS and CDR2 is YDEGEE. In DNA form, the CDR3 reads TGTGCCAGCAGCTTGGGCCCAGGGAGGGAGACCCAGTACTTC. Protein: CASSLGPGRETQYF.

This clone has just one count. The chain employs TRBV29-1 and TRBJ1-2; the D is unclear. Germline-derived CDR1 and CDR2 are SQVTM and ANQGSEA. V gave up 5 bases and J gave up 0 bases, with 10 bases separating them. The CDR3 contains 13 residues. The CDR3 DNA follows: TGCAGCGTTATGGGGAAAGCTAACTATGGCTACACCTTC. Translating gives CSVMGKANYGYTF. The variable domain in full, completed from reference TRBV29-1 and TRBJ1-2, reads SAVISQKPSRDICQRGTSLTIQCQVDSQVTMMFWYRQQPGQSLTLIATANQGSEATYESGFVIDKFPISRPNLTFSTLTVSNMSPEDSSIYLCSVMGKANYGYTFGSGTRLTVV.

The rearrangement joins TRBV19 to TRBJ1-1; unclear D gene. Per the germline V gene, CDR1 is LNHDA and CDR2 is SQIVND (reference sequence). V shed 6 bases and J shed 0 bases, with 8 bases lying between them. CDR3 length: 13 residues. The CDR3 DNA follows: TGTGCCAGTAGCCCGAATATGAACACTGAAGCTTTCTTT. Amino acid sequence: CASSPNMNTEAFF.

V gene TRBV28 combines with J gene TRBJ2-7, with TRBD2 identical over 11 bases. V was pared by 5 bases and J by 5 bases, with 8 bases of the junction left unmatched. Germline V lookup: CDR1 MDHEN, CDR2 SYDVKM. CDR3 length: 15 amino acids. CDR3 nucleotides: TGTGCCAGCAGTCCAGAACTAGCGGGAGTCCACGAGCAGTACTTC. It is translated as CASSPELAGVHEQYF.

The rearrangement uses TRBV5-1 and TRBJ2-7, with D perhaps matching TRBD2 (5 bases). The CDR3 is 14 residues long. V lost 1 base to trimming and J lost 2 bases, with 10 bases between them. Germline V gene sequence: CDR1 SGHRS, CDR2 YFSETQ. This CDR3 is CASSLTPGAYEQYF. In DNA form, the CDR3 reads TGCGCCAGCAGCTTGACCCCCGGGGCCTACGAGCAGTACTTC. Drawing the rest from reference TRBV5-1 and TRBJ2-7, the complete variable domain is KAGVTQTPRYLIKTRGQQVTLSCSPISGHRSVSWYQQTPGQGLQFLFEYFSETQRNKGNFPGRFSGRQFSNSRSEMNVSTLELGDSALYLCASSLTPGAYEQYFGPGTRLTVT.

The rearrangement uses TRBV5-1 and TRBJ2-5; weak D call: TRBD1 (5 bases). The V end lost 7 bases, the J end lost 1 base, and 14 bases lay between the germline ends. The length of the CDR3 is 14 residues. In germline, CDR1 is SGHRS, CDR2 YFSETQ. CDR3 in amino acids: CASARQPSQETQYF. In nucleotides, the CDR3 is TGCGCCAGCGCCCGACAGCCTTCCCAAGAGACCCAGTACTTC.